Reported below is one T cell receptor (beta chain). Its target is not known. This specimen comes from a study of post-analysis software for immune sequencing data. Study-level background: The courses of disease that were included comprised relapsing-remitting, secondary progressive and progressive-relapsing multiple sclerosis. General observations from the study: Patients had higher frequencies than controls of roughly five TRBV segments, including TRBV5-6, TRBV5-1 and TRBV20-1. The F measure placed samples prepared in the same batch into strongly shared clusters. Those with multiple sclerosis, the patient group, showed significantly lower normalized Chao1 diversity than controls.

V lost 4 bases and J 5 bases, leaving 18 bases between the germline ends. Germline assignment: CDR1 LNHNV and CDR2 YYDKDF (reference sequence). The CDR3 is made up of 16 amino acids. Unique-molecular-identifier-tagged TCR beta cDNA libraries were used. TCRdb passed the PCR reads through MiXCR, listing each CDR3 protein once. The sample includes about half a million distinct CDR3 sequences, around 34% of them seen just once. The chain recombines TRBV15 with TRBJ2-1; weak D call: TRBD1 (5 bases). The source of this sequence is a girl aged 2 to 17 with multiple sclerosis. The sequencing input was blood. CDR3 nucleotides: TGTGCCACCAGCACCTCCTCATCAGGGATCCACAATGAGCAGTTCTTC. Encoded protein: CATSTSSSGIHNEQFF.